The clone carrying this T cell receptor (beta chain) appeared a few times. As yet, its antigen is unknown. The germline CDR1 and CDR2 sequences are SGHTA and FQGNSA. The ends were cut back, 0 bases at V and 2 bases at J, with 14 bases in the middle. CDR3 length: 16 residues. These data come from a study of T-cell reconstitution after alpha-beta-depleted transplantation in children. Whole-study findings and limits: The authors attributed T-cell counts and diversity one year after transplant mostly to newly produced T cells. At around two months after transplant, the alpha-beta T cells were reportedly derived from several hundred expanded clones that came from non-depleted graft cells. At day 60, the high TCRbeta diversity found in some patients originated from recipient T cells and thymic progenitors that had survived.

Preparation of the TCRbeta library was carried out with unique molecular identifiers. MiXCR was run by TCRdb on the PCR reads, yielding one entry per CDR3 protein. Here the sample spans 90,000 to 100,000 distinct CDR3 sequences, 23% being singletons. This TCR came from a boy aged 2 to 10 with acute lymphoblastic leukemia, due to receive a stem cell transplant. The specimen was PBMCs, collected before TCRalphabeta/CD19-depleted stem cell transplant. The rearrangement uses TRBV7-2 and TRBJ2-7, with D perhaps TRBD2 (6 bases). The CDR3 loop is CASSLAGGGATYEQYF. The CDR3 DNA is TGTGCCAGCAGCTTAGCGGGCGGAGGGGCCACCTACGAGCAGTACTTC.